The present entry profiles one T cell receptor (beta chain) with its context. This entry comes from a study of blood T cells in healthy people across ages. The authors ran a second PCR of roughly 6 to 12 cycles using a sample-barcoded 5' primer and a J-beta primer mix. Using its own MiXCR run on the 5' RACE reads, TCRdb lists one record per CDR3 protein. The sample consists of about 800,000 distinct CDR3 sequences, 20% to 30% of them appearing once. V gave up 7 bases and J gave up 5 bases; unmatched junction bases: 12. The germline CDR1 and CDR2 sequences are SQVTM and ANQGSEA. There are 15 residues in the CDR3. The sample was also linked to a second study, of T cells of mothers and their children. From that report: The study sampled three healthy Caucasian mothers and their six children.

The clonotype was recovered from a boy aged 5-17 years in good health. Material for sequencing was blood. This sequence joins TRBV29-1 and TRBJ2-3; 10 positions match TRBD2. The chain's CDR3 is CSEWGAGGPLDTQYF. CDR3 in DNA: TGCAGCGAATGGGGAGCGGGAGGGCCGTTAGATACGCAGTATTTT.